Sequencing of this T cell receptor beta chain was carried out in a study of OX40 agonist ivuxolimab in advanced cancers. The wider study: Age averaged about 66 years (range roughly 23 to 79), and around 78% were male.

This clone was seen only once. Its antigen is currently unknown. Study-level findings and limits: Some of the nonresponding patients also showed low levels of normalized T-cell clonal expansion.

The germline CDR1 and CDR2 sequences are MNHNS and SASEGT. Trimming cost V 3 bases and J 4 bases, with 15 bases left between them. This CDR3 contains 15 residues. TCRdb keeps only in-frame clones here, not all; method: immunoSEQ multiplex PCR. The sample records some 76,000 clones, approximately 86% being singletons. The J gene is TRBJ1-1, the V gene TRBV6-1, with a tentative D call TRBD1 (6 bases). This TCR came from an adult with an advanced solid tumor such as melanoma, head and neck, liver or kidney cancer. The sample consisted of CD4+ or CD8+ T cells sorted from blood, taken in a trial of the OX40 agonist ivuxolimab. CDR3 sequence (DNA): TGTGCCAGCAGTGAGATGGGGGGGCTGACCACTGAAGCTTTCTTT. This encodes CASSEMGGLTTEAFF.